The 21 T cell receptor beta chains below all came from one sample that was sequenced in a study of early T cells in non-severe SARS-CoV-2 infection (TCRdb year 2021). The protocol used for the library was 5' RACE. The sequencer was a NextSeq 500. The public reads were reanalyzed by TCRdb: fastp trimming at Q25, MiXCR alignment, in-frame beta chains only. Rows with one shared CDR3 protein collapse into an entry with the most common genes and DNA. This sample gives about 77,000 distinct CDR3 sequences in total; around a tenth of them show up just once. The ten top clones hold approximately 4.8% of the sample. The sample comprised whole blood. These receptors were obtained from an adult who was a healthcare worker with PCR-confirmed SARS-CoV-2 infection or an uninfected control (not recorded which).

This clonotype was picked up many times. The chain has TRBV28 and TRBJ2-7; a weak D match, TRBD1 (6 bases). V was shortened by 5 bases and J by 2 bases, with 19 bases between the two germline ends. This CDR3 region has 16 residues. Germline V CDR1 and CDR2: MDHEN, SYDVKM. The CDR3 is CASSSLGGVAAYEQYF. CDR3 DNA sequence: TGTGCCAGCAGTAGCTTAGGGGGAGTCGCAGCCTACGAGCAGTACTTC.

The CDR3 bases are TGTGCCAGCAGTTTGTTTCCAGGACGCTATGGCTACACCTTC. This gives the protein CASSLFPGRYGYTF. The chain uses TRBV28 and TRBJ1-2; no reliable D call. This CDR3 is 14 amino acids long. The germline V gene encodes CDR1 MDHEN and CDR2 SYDVKM. With 3 bases removed from V and 4 bases from J, the gap between germline ends came to 12 bases.

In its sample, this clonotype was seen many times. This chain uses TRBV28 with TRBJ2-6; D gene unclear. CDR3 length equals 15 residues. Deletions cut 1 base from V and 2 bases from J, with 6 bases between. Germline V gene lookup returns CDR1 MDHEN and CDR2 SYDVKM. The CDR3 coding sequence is TGTGCCAGCAGTTTATCGGCCGCTGGGGCCAACGTCCTGACTTTC. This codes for CASSLSAAGANVLTF.

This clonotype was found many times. CDR3 amino acids: CASSLVYATDADTDTQYF. As DNA, the CDR3 is TGCGCCAGCAGCTTGGTTTACGCGACCGATGCAGACACAGATACGCAGTATTTT. This rearrangement joins TRBV5-1 to TRBJ2-3, with unresolved D. V lost 0 bases and J lost 2, with 19 bases in between. CDR1 is SGHRS, CDR2 YFSETQ, per germline. The CDR3 extends over 18 amino acids.

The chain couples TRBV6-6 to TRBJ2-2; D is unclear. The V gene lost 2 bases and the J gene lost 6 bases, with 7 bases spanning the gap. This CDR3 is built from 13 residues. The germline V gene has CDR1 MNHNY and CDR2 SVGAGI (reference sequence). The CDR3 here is CASSYNSPGELFF. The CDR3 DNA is TGTGCCAGCAGTTACAATAGTCCCGGGGAGCTGTTTTTT.

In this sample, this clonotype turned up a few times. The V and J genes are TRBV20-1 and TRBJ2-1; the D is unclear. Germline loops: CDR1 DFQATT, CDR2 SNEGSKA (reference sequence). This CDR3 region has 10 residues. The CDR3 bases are TGCACTCCTCCCTACAATGAGCAGTTCTTC. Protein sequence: CTPPYNEQFF.

In DNA form, the CDR3 reads TGTGCCAGCAGTGGATTTTACAATGAGCAGTTCTTC. This codes for CASSGFYNEQFF. V usage is TRBV6-1 and J usage is TRBJ2-1; D is unresolved. The CDR3 runs 12 residues. V gave up 4 bases and J gave up 4 bases, with 5 bases separating them. CDR1 and CDR2 from the germline V gene are MNHNS and SASEGT.

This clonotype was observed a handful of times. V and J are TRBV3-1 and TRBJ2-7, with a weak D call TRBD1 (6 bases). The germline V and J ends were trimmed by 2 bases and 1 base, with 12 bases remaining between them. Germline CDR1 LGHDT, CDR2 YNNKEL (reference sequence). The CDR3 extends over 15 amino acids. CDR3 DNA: TGTGCCAGCAGCCAAATTAGGGACAATTCCTACGAGCAGTACTTC. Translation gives CASSQIRDNSYEQYF.

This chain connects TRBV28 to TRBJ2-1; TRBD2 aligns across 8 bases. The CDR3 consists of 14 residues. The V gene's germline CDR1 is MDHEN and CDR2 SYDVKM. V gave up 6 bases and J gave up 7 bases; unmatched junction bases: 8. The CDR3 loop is CASRPGLEGNEQFF. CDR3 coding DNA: TGTGCCAGCAGGCCGGGACTAGAGGGGAATGAGCAGTTCTTC. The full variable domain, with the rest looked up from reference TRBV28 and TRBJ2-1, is DVKVTQSSRYLVKRTGEKVFLECVQDMDHENMFWYRQDPGLGLRLIYFSYDVKMKEKGDIPEGYSVSREKKERFSLILESASTNQTSMYLCASRPGLEGNEQFFGPGTRLTVL.

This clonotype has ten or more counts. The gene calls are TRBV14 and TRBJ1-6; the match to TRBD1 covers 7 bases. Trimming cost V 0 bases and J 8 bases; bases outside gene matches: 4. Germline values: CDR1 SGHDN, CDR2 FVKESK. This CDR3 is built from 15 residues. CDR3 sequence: CASSQDRTGYSPLHF. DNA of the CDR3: TGTGCCAGCAGCCAAGATCGGACAGGCTATTCACCCCTCCACTTT.

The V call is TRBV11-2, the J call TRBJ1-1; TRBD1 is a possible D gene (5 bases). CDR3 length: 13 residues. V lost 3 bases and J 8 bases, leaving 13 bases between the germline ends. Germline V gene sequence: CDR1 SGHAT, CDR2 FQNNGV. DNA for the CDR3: TGTGCCAGCAGCTTTAATGACAGAAGCGAAGCTTTCTTT. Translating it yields CASSFNDRSEAFF.

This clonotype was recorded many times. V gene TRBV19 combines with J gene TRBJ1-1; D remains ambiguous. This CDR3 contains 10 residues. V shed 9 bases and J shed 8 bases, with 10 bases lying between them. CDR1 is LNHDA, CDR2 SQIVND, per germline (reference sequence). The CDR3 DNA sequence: TGTGCCAGCTCCCCGGGGGAAGCTTTCTTT. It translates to CASSPGEAFF.

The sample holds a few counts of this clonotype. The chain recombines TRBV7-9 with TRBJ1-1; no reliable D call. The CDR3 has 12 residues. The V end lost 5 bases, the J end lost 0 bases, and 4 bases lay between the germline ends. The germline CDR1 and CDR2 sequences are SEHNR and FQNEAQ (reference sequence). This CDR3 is CASSPVNTEAFF. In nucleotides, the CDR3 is TGTGCCAGCAGCCCAGTGAACACTGAAGCTTTCTTT.

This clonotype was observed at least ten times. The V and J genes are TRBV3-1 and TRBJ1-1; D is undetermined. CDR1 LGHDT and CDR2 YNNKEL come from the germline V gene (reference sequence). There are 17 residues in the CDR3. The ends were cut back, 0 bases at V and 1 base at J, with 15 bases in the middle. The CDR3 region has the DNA TGTGCCAGCAGCCAAGAGAAAACACCCCCGGGGAACACTGAAGCTTTCTTT. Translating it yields CASSQEKTPPGNTEAFF.

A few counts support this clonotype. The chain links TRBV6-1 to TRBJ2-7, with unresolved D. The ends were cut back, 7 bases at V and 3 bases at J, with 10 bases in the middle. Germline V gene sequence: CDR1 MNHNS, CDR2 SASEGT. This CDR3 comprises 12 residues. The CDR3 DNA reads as TGTGCCAGCAACCCCTGGGGCTACGAGCAGTACTTC. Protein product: CASNPWGYEQYF.

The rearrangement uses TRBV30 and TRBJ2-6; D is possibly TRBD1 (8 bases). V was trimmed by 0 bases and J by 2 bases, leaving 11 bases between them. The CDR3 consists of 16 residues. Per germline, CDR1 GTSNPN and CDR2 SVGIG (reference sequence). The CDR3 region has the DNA TGTGCCTGGAGTGTACAGGGGGGGGCTGGGGCCAACGTCCTGACTTTC. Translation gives CAWSVQGGAGANVLTF.

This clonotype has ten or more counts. The CDR3 coding sequence is TGTGCCAGCAGCTCGACGACGGGCGGGGAGCTGTTTTTT. The encoded protein is CASSSTTGGELFF. The chain has TRBV7-3 and TRBJ2-2; D uncertain. The CDR3 runs 13 residues. V lost 4 bases, J lost 7 bases, and 10 bases lay in between. Germline V gives CDR1 SGHTA, CDR2 FQGTGA.

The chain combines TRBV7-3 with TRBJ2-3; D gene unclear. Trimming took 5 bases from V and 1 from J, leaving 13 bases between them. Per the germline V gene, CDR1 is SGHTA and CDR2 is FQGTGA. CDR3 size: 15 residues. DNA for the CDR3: TGTGCCAGCAGCCCCCACGGGTTCGGCACAGATACGCAGTATTTT. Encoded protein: CASSPHGFGTDTQYF. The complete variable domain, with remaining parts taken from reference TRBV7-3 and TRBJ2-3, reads GAGVSQTPSNKVTEKGKYVELRCDPISGHTALYWYRQSLGQGPEFLIYFQGTGAADDSGLPNDRFFAVRPEGSVSTLKIQRTERGDSAVYLCASSPHGFGTDTQYFGPGTRLTVL.

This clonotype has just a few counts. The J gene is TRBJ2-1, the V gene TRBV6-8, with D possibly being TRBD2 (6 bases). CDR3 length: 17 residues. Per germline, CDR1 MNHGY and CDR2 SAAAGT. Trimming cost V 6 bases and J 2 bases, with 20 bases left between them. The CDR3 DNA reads TGTGCCAGCAGACCCCGGGACTCCCGCCGTGCCTACAATGAGCAGTTCTTC. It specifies CASRPRDSRRAYNEQFF.

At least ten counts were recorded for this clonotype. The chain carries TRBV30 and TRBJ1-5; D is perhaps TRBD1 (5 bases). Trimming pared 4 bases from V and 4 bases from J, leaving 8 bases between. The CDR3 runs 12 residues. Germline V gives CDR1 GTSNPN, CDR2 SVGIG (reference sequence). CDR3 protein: CAWNRGNQPQHF. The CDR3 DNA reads TGTGCCTGGAATCGGGGGAATCAGCCCCAGCATTTT.

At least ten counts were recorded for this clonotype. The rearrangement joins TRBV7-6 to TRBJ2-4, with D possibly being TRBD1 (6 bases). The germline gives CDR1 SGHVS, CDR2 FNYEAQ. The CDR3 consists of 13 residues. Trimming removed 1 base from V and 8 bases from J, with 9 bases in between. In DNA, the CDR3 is TGTGCCAGCAGCTTAGATCCAGGGGACATTCAGTACTTC. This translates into CASSLDPGDIQYF.